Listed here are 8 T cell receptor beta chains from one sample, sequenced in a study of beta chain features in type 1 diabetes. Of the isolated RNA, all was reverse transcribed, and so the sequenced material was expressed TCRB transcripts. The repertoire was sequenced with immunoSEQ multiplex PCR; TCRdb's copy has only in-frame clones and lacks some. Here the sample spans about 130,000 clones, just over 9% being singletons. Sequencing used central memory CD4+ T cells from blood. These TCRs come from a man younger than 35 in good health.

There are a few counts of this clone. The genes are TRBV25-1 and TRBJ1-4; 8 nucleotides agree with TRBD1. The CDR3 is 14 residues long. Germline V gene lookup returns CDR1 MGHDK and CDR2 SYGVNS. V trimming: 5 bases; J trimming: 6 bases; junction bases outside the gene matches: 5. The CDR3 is CASSQGALDEKLFF. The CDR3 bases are TGTGCCAGCAGTCAGGGGGCCCTCGATGAAAAACTGTTTTTT.

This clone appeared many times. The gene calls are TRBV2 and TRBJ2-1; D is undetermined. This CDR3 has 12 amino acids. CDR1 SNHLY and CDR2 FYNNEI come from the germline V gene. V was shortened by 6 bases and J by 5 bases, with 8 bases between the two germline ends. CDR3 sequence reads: CASRLTHNEQFF. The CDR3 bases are TGTGCCAGCAGACTAACACACAATGAGCAGTTCTTC.

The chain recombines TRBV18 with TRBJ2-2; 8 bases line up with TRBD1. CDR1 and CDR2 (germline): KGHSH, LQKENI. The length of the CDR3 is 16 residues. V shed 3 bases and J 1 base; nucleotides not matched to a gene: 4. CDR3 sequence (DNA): TGTGCCAGCTCACCGACGGGACAGGAGAACACCGGGGAGCTGTTTTTT. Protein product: CASSPTGQENTGELFF.

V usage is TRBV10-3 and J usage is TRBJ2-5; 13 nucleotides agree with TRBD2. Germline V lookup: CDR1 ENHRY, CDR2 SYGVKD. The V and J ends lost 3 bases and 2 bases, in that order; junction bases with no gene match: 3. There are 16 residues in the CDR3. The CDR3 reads CAISEVLAGGQETQYF. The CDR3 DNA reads TGTGCCATCAGTGAAGTACTAGCGGGGGGGCAAGAGACCCAGTACTTC.

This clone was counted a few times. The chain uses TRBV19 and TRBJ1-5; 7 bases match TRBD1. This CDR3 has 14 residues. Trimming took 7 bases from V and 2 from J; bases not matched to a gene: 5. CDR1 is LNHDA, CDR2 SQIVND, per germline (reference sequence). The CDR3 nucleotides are TGTGCCAGTACGGACCAGGGGGGCAATCAGCCCCAGCATTTT. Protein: CASTDQGGNQPQHF.

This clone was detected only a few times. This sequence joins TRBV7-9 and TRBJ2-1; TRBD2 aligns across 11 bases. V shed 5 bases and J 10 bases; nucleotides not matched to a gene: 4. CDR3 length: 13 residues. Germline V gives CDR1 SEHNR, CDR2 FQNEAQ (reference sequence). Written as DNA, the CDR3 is TGTGCCAGCAGCGCCCGACTAGCGGGGGAGCAGTTCTTC. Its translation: CASSARLAGEQFF.

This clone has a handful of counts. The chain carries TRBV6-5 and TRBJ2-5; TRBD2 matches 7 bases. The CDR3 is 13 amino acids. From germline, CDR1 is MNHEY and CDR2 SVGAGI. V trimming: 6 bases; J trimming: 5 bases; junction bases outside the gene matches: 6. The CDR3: CASSVGGVETQYF. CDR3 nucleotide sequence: TGTGCCAGCAGCGTGGGAGGGGTCGAGACCCAGTACTTC.

The CDR3 DNA follows: TGTGCCAGCAGCCGTCCAGCGGGGGGACAAGAGACCCAGTACTTC. Its protein product is CASSRPAGGQETQYF. The V and J genes are TRBV7-2 and TRBJ2-5; 9 nucleotides agree with TRBD2. V trimming: 5 bases; J trimming: 2 bases; junction bases outside the gene matches: 6. Germline V gives CDR1 SGHTA, CDR2 FQGNSA. The CDR3 consists of 15 residues.